This entry features one T cell receptor beta chain sequence. This sample was included in a study of blood T cells in healthy people across ages. The germline gives CDR1 ENHRY, CDR2 SYGVKD. V lost 6 bases and J lost 8; bases outside the gene matches: 11. The CDR3 runs to 15 residues. Primed by a sample-barcoded 5' primer and a J-beta primer mix, a second PCR proceeded for 7 to 11 cycles. TCRdb called the 5' RACE reads again in MiXCR, with one record for every CDR3 protein. The data hold more than 700,000 distinct CDR3 sequences, with 40% to 65% observed a single time. Sequencing used blood. V gene TRBV10-3 combines with J gene TRBJ2-1; 9 bases are a match to TRBD2. The source is a man at least 80 years old in good health. The CDR3 nucleotides are TGTGCCATCAGATTCGCGGGAGGGCGCGGGGATGAGCAGTTCTTC. It translates to CAIRFAGGRGDEQFF.